The 17 T cell receptor beta chains below all came from one sample that was sequenced in a study of radiotherapy plus CTLA-4 blockade in lung cancer. TCRdb keeps only in-frame clones here, not all; method: immunoSEQ multiplex PCR. Of 70,000 to 90,000 clones in the sample, about 80% were seen once. This sample comprised peripheral blood, obtained from a patient treated with radiotherapy plus ipilimumab. The receptor source for this set is a human donor with non-small cell lung cancer who had a complete response to radiotherapy plus ipilimumab.

This clone appeared a few times. The chain recombines TRBV5-1 with TRBJ1-1; D remains ambiguous. CDR1 and CDR2 (germline): SGHRS, YFSETQ. The CDR3 length is 14 residues. V was clipped by 0 bases and J by 2 bases, with 8 bases between them. CDR3 DNA sequence: TGCGCCAGCAGCTTGGCCCGCAGCAACACTGAAGCTTTCTTT. It translates to CASSLARSNTEAFF.

The chain employs TRBV9 and TRBJ2-5; the D gene could be TRBD1 or TRBD2 (6 bases each). V was pared by 5 bases and J by 5 bases, with 13 bases between. CDR1 is SGDLS, CDR2 YYNGEE, per germline. The CDR3 spans 13 residues. This CDR3 reads CASSERGVETQYF. Written as DNA, the CDR3 is TGTGCCAGCAGTGAAAGGGGGGTGGAGACCCAGTACTTC.

V usage is TRBV30 and J usage is TRBJ1-2; maybe TRBD1 (5 bases). Germline CDR1 GTSNPN, CDR2 SVGIG (reference sequence). CDR3 length equals 12 residues. V lost 5 bases to trimming and J lost 7 bases, with 14 bases between them. For the CDR3, the DNA is TGTGCCTGGGCTGGGGGGACCTCTGGCTACACCTTC. Protein product: CAWAGGTSGYTF.

This chain links TRBV25-1 with TRBJ2-2, with 9 positions matching TRBD1. The CDR3 is 14 amino acids. V lost 6 bases to trimming and J lost 7 bases; unmatched junction nucleotides: 6. The germline V gene encodes CDR1 MGHDK and CDR2 SYGVNS. This chain's CDR3 is CASRRQGDGGELFF. CDR3 nucleotide sequence: TGTGCCAGCAGAAGACAGGGGGACGGCGGGGAGCTGTTTTTT.

The chain carries TRBV11-3 and TRBJ2-4; D not resolved. The CDR3 contains 16 residues. CDR1 and CDR2 (germline): SGHNT, YENEEA. The V end lost 0 bases, the J end lost 6 bases, and 15 bases lay between the germline ends. The DNA for the CDR3 is TGTGCCAGCAGCTTAGATTCCCCCCTTACTGGAAACATTCAGTACTTC. It encodes CASSLDSPLTGNIQYF.

This clone was seen a few times. The chain uses TRBV10-3 and TRBJ2-1, with D tentatively TRBD2 (7 bases). V was pared by 8 bases and J by 5 bases, with 16 bases between. The CDR3 has 14 residues. From germline, CDR1 is ENHRY and CDR2 SYGVKD. This CDR3 reads CAIRPGGPNNEQFF. CDR3 coding DNA: TGTGCCATCCGCCCCGGGGGGCCCAACAATGAGCAGTTCTTC.

The chain joins TRBV18 to TRBJ2-2, with D perhaps TRBD1 (6 bases). This CDR3 has 13 residues. The V gene lost 6 bases and the J gene lost 7 bases, with 12 bases spanning the gap. Per germline, CDR1 KGHSH and CDR2 LQKENI. For the CDR3, the DNA is TGTGCCAGCTCGCCAGGGGAAAGCGGGGAGCTGTTTTTT. It translates to CASSPGESGELFF.

The rearrangement joins TRBV15 to TRBJ2-1; 9 positions agree with TRBD2. The CDR3 runs to 17 residues. V lost 5 bases and J lost 5; bases outside the gene matches: 13. The V gene's germline CDR1 is LNHNV and CDR2 YYDKDF (reference sequence). The CDR3, as DNA: TGTGCCACCAGCTTACTGACCGGGACTAGCTCAAACAATGAGCAGTTCTTC. Encoded protein: CATSLLTGTSSNNEQFF.

The J gene is TRBJ1-1, the V gene TRBV15, with D unresolved. Between the trimmed V and J ends, which lost 1 base and 3 bases, there was a span of 6 bases. Looked up from germline, CDR1 is LNHNV and CDR2 is YYDKDF (reference sequence). The length of the CDR3 is 13 residues. The CDR3 protein is CATSRVGDTEAFF. The CDR3, as DNA: TGTGCCACCAGCAGAGTGGGAGACACTGAAGCTTTCTTT.

The chain employs TRBV10-3 and TRBJ1-4; no clear D. V was trimmed by 6 bases and J by 4 bases, leaving 12 bases between them. The germline gives CDR1 ENHRY, CDR2 SYGVKD. The CDR3 loop spans 14 amino acids. CDR3 coding DNA: TGTGCCATCAGGGACGACACAATTAATGAAAAACTGTTTTTT. Protein: CAIRDDTINEKLFF.

The rearrangement uses TRBV6-5 and TRBJ2-7, with TRBD2 matching 8 bases. Germline CDR1 is MNHEY and CDR2 is SVGAGI. J gave up 6 bases and V 6 bases, and 10 bases lay outside the gene matches. The CDR3 has 14 residues. CDR3 region: CASSRGLGGGEQYV. Written as DNA, the CDR3 is TGTGCCAGCAGCCGGGGACTAGGGGGGGGCGAGCAGTACGTC.

The chain is built from TRBV4-3 and TRBJ1-4, with 9 nucleotides matching TRBD1. CDR3 size: 15 residues. Germline-derived CDR1 and CDR2 are LGHNA and YSLEER. The V gene end was trimmed by 2 bases and the J gene end by 8 bases; junction bases not matched to a gene: 6. The CDR3 loop reads CASSQLGTGSEKLFF. Here the CDR3 DNA reads TGCGCCAGCAGCCAACTCGGGACAGGGTCAGAAAAACTGTTTTTT.

The V call is TRBV7-2, the J call TRBJ2-7, with D possibly being TRBD1 (6 bases). The V end was cut by 5 bases, the J end by 5 bases, with 13 bases between. Germline V gene data show CDR1 as SGHTA and CDR2 as FQGNSA. The CDR3 covers 13 residues. CDR3 nucleotide sequence: TGTGCCAGCAGCACCACAGGGTACGACGAGCAGTACGTC. Translated, it gives CASSTTGYDEQYV.

This chain links TRBV7-8 with TRBJ1-3; D perhaps matches TRBD1 (6 bases). V was pared by 5 bases and J by 4 bases, with 12 bases between. Germline V CDR1 and CDR2: SGHVS, FQNEAQ. The CDR3 contains 14 residues. The CDR3 nucleotides are TGTGCCAGCAGCCTCTTGACAGGCGGAAACACCATATATTTT. It translates to CASSLLTGGNTIYF. The full variable domain, rest sourced from reference TRBV7-8 and TRBJ1-3, is GAGVSQSPRYKVAKRGQDVALRCDPISGHVSLFWYQQALGQGPEFLTYFQNEAQLDKSGLPSDRFFAERPEGSVSTLKIQRTQQEDSAVYLCASSLLTGGNTIYFGEGSWLTVV.

This clone was observed a few times. This sequence joins TRBV4-3 and TRBJ1-4; D remains ambiguous. Per the germline V gene, CDR1 is LGHNA and CDR2 is YSLEER. This CDR3 is 13 amino acids long. Trimming shortened V by 0 bases and J by 8 bases, and 7 bases separated the two germline ends. CDR3: CASSQDFSEKLFF. The DNA for the CDR3 is TGCGCCAGCAGCCAAGACTTTTCCGAAAAACTGTTTTTT.

To note about this clone: Relative to the germline gene, one junction end is altered; a read error may explain this. This sample includes further DNA sequences coding for the same CDR3. This sequence joins TRBV6-6 and TRBJ1-1, with D unresolved. Germline CDR1 is MNHNY and CDR2 is SVGAGI (reference sequence). The CDR3 length is 12 residues. The CDR3 sequence: CASSDFATEAFF. In nucleotides, the CDR3 is TGTGCCAGCAGTGACTTCGCAACTGAGGCTTTCTTT.

V usage is TRBV4-3 and J usage is TRBJ2-5; 8 bases line up with TRBD1. Germline V gene sequence: CDR1 LGHNA, CDR2 YSLEER. The trim removed 4 bases at V and 3 bases at J, leaving 1 base unmatched. The CDR3 runs to 13 residues. CDR3 protein: CASSPDREETQYF. The CDR3 coding sequence is TGCGCCAGCAGCCCGGACAGGGAAGAGACCCAGTACTTC.